Listed here are 23 T cell receptor beta chains from one sample, sequenced in a study of blood T cell repertoires in COVID-19. Sequencing was performed with immunoSEQ multiplex PCR; in TCRdb, only in-frame clones are kept and a portion is missing. The table lists more than 85,000 clones, 70% to 90% of them singletons. The sample taken for sequencing was peripheral blood. These receptors came from a human donor in a cohort sampled during active COVID-19.

The CDR3 region has the DNA TGTGCCAGCAGCCCCTCGGGGTCGGGAGATACTGAAGCTTTCTTT. Translated, it gives CASSPSGSGDTEAFF. The gene calls are TRBV28 and TRBJ1-1; D remains ambiguous. This CDR3 is built from 15 residues. From germline, CDR1 is MDHEN and CDR2 SYDVKM. With 6 bases removed from V and 5 bases from J, the gap between germline ends came to 19 bases.

This sequence joins TRBV7-3 and TRBJ2-2, with 8 bases fitting TRBD1. CDR1 SGHTA and CDR2 FQGTGA come from the germline V gene. This CDR3 is built from 17 residues. The V and J ends lost 5 bases and 6 bases, in that order; junction bases with no gene match: 14. CDR3: CASSPHQTGANAGELFF. The DNA for the CDR3 is TGTGCCAGCAGCCCCCACCAGACAGGGGCTAACGCCGGGGAGCTGTTTTTT.

This clone was seen only a few times. This chain's CDR3 is CASSSTKDSRAFF. The DNA of the CDR3 is TGCGCCAGCAGCTCCACTAAGGACAGCAGAGCTTTCTTT. The rearrangement uses TRBV5-1 and TRBJ1-1; the D gene is possibly TRBD1 (6 bases). Trimming stripped 3 bases from V and 10 bases from J, with 16 bases between. The CDR3 runs 13 residues. Germline values: CDR1 SGHRS, CDR2 YFSETQ.

About this clone: Different DNA sequences within this sample yield the same CDR3. This chain joins TRBV7-2 and TRBJ1-3; D ambiguous. Per germline, CDR1 SGHTA and CDR2 FQGNSA. The CDR3 extends over 15 amino acids. Between the trimmed V and J ends, which lost 5 bases and 1 base, there was a span of 12 bases. CDR3 residues: CASSLGAGSGNTIYF. In DNA, the CDR3 is TGTGCCAGCAGCCTAGGCGCGGGTTCTGGAAACACCATATATTTT. The entire variable domain, with the rest obtained from reference TRBV7-2 and TRBJ1-3, is as follows: GAGVSQSPSNKVTEKGKDVELRCDPISGHTALYWYRQSLGQGLEFLIYFQGNSAPDKSGLPSDRFSAERTGGSVSTLTIQRTQQEDSAVYLCASSLGAGSGNTIYFGEGSWLTVV.

The rearrangement uses TRBV27 and TRBJ1-1; possible D gene TRBD1, 5 bases. CDR1 and CDR2 (germline): MNHEY, SMNVEV (reference sequence). CDR3 length: 14 amino acids. The V end was cut by 7 bases, the J end by 1 base, with 13 bases between. CDR3 bases: TGTGCCAGCACCCCTTGGGGGGGGAACACTGAAGCTTTCTTT. Amino acids: CASTPWGGNTEAFF.

V is TRBV7-2 and J is TRBJ1-5; 7 bases are a match to TRBD1. With 0 bases clipped from V and 6 bases from J, the junction kept 8 bases outside the gene matches. The germline gives CDR1 SGHTA, CDR2 FQGNSA. The CDR3 totals 16 residues. CDR3 loop: CASSLARQGSFQPQHF. The CDR3 DNA follows: TGTGCCAGCAGCTTAGCGAGACAGGGCAGTTTTCAGCCCCAGCATTTT.

The CDR3 bases are TGCGCCAGCAGCCAAGTTCAAGGGGTCACAGATACGCAGTATTTT. It translates to CASSQVQGVTDTQYF. This chain links TRBV4-3 with TRBJ2-3; a weak D match, TRBD1 (5 bases). The CDR3 contains 15 residues. In germline, CDR1 is LGHNA, CDR2 YSLEER. The V and J ends lost 1 base and 2 bases respectively, with 10 bases between them.

The chain links TRBV28 to TRBJ1-4; D call uncertain. Germline CDR1 reads MDHEN; CDR2 reads SYDVKM. Trimming cost V 1 base and J 0 bases, with 12 bases left between them. There are 17 residues in the CDR3. CDR3 sequence (DNA): TGTGCCAGCAGTTTATTTTGGCCCGAAGCAACTAATGAAAAACTGTTTTTT. This codes for CASSLFWPEATNEKLFF.

This clone was detected only once. V and J are TRBV29-1 and TRBJ2-7; 10 nucleotides align to TRBD1. The CDR3 runs 13 residues. Losses at the gene ends were 7 bases for V and 4 bases for J; bases not matched to a gene: 7. The V gene's germline CDR1 is SQVTM and CDR2 ANQGSEA. DNA of the CDR3: TGCAGCGCCACCGGACAGGGGGTTTACGAGCAGTACTTC. Its protein is CSATGQGVYEQYF.

The chain joins TRBV7-9 to TRBJ1-1; 9 bases are shared with TRBD1. This CDR3 is built from 15 residues. The trim removed 4 bases at V and 3 bases at J, leaving 6 bases unmatched. Germline CDR1 reads SEHNR; CDR2 reads FQNEAQ (reference sequence). The CDR3, as DNA: TGTGCCAGCAGCTCCCCCGACAGGGGGTACACTGAAGCTTTCTTT. Translated, it gives CASSSPDRGYTEAFF.

The chain carries TRBV5-5 and TRBJ1-5, with 11 bases fitting TRBD1. This CDR3 is 16 amino acids long. With V trimmed by 5 bases and J by 6 bases, 10 bases remained unmatched. Germline V gives CDR1 SGHKS, CDR2 YYEKEE (reference sequence). The CDR3 DNA reads TGTGCCAGCAGTGGGAGGACAGGGGGCTCTAGTCAGCCCCAGCATTTT. Its protein product is CASSGRTGGSSQPQHF.

V is TRBV11-2 and J is TRBJ2-1; the D gene is possibly TRBD2 (6 bases). The CDR3 sequence is 15 residues long. V was shortened by 4 bases and J by 1 base, with 11 bases between the two germline ends. Germline loops: CDR1 SGHAT, CDR2 FQNNGV. CDR3 DNA: TGTGCCAGCAGCTACACCGGGACTTCCTACAATGAGCAGTTCTTC. Translation: CASSYTGTSYNEQFF.

CDR3 amino acids: CASSYGGREETQYF. The CDR3 nucleotides read TGTGCCAGCAGTTACGGCGGGAGAGAAGAGACCCAGTACTTC. The chain combines TRBV6-5 with TRBJ2-5, with TRBD2 matching over 7 bases. The V and J ends lost 2 bases and 3 bases, in that order; junction bases with no gene match: 3. Germline CDR1 is MNHEY and CDR2 is SVGAGI. There are 14 residues in the CDR3.

V and J are TRBV3-1 (or the pseudogene TRBV3-2) and TRBJ1-6; 8 bases are a match to TRBD1. The CDR3 is 14 residues long. The J segment lost 14 bases and the V segment lost 2 bases, leaving 8 bases of the junction unmatched. Germline CDR1 reads LGHDT; CDR2 reads YNNKEL (reference sequence). The CDR3 nucleotides are TGTGCCAGCAGCCAACAGGGGGCCGACCTCACCCTCCACTTT. Protein: CASSQQGADLTLHF.

The rearrangement joins TRBV5-4 to TRBJ2-1, with TRBD2 as a possible D gene (5 bases). The CDR3 loop spans 13 amino acids. Germline CDR1 reads SGHNT; CDR2 reads YYREEE (reference sequence). Trimming removed 0 bases from V and 10 bases from J, with 11 bases in between. CDR3 DNA: TGTGCCAGCAGCTTGGAGAGGGAATCAGAGCAGTTCTTC. Amino acid sequence: CASSLERESEQFF.

V and J are TRBV7-9 and TRBJ2-5, with 7 positions matching TRBD1. The J segment lost 4 bases and the V segment lost 6 bases, leaving 23 bases of the junction unmatched. This CDR3 comprises 19 residues. CDR1 is SEHNR and CDR2 is FQNEAQ in the germline V gene (reference sequence). The CDR3 coding sequence is TGTGCCAGCAGGGAAAGGAGTCCAGTCCGGGACAGCTACTTAGAGACCCAGTACTTC. Protein: CASRERSPVRDSYLETQYF.

The J gene is TRBJ2-7, the V gene TRBV28; D is perhaps TRBD1 (5 bases). This CDR3 has 15 amino acids. Germline V gene data show CDR1 as MDHEN and CDR2 as SYDVKM. V shed 5 bases and J shed 3 bases, with 17 bases lying between them. CDR3 region: CASSPFFGAGYEQYF. DNA for the CDR3: TGTGCCAGCAGTCCATTCTTTGGGGCTGGCTACGAGCAGTACTTC.

V is TRBV15 and J is TRBJ1-1; D is uncertain. The V gene's germline CDR1 is LNHNV and CDR2 YYDKDF (reference sequence). Trimming took 1 base from V and 1 from J, leaving 10 bases between them. The CDR3 loop spans 15 amino acids. CDR3: CATSRAITQNTEAFF. The CDR3 DNA is TGTGCCACCAGCAGAGCCATTACACAGAACACTGAAGCTTTCTTT.

V usage is TRBV27 and J usage is TRBJ2-2; D ambiguous. The CDR3 has 13 amino acids. Germline assignment: CDR1 MNHEY and CDR2 SMNVEV (reference sequence). V lost 3 bases to trimming and J lost 8 bases, with 10 bases between them. Here the CDR3 reads CASSLSSAGELFF. CDR3 coding DNA: TGTGCCAGCAGTTTGTCCTCTGCGGGGGAGCTGTTTTTT.

J is TRBJ2-3 and V is TRBV24-1; D might be TRBD1 (5 bases). Trimming took off 6 bases at V and 6 bases at J, with 9 bases between the two ends. This CDR3 region has 12 residues. CDR1 and CDR2 from the germline V gene are KGHDR and SFDVKD. In DNA, the CDR3 is TGTGCCACCAGTACGACAGCTGATACGCAGTATTTT. Translated, it gives CATSTTADTQYF.

The chain couples TRBV19 to TRBJ1-4; no definite D call. Trimming pared 2 bases from V and 8 bases from J, leaving 6 bases between. Germline CDR1 LNHDA, CDR2 SQIVND (reference sequence). The length of the CDR3 is 12 residues. The CDR3, as DNA: TGTGCCAGTAGTATATCCCCGGAAAAACTGTTTTTT. It encodes CASSISPEKLFF.

This clone was seen a single time. This chain uses TRBV6-1 with TRBJ1-5, with D hard to call. The CDR3 is made up of 13 amino acids. Trimming cost V 2 bases and J 4 bases, with 6 bases left between them. Germline CDR1 reads MNHNS; CDR2 reads SASEGT. The CDR3 region is CASSEMRNQPQHF. The CDR3 region has the DNA TGTGCCAGCAGTGAAATGCGGAATCAGCCCCAGCATTTT.

The chain links TRBV29-1 to TRBJ2-1; D is uncertain. Germline V lookup: CDR1 SQVTM, CDR2 ANQGSEA. The CDR3 runs 20 residues. The ends were cut back, 7 bases at V and 1 base at J, with 32 bases in the middle. The CDR3 nucleotides read TGCAGCGCTACAAGAACCGAAAGTGGCTTCGACCCCGGGTCCTACAATGAGCAGTTCTTC. It specifies CSATRTESGFDPGSYNEQFF.